This T cell receptor (beta chain) was profiled in a study of beta chain features in type 1 diabetes. Only one heparinised blood draw was taken per donor, and its volume averaged about 116 mL. Overall study findings and caveats: Since sequencing was performed on cDNA, cells with high TCR expression could be over-represented.

All of the isolated RNA was reverse transcribed, so expressed TCRB transcripts were sequenced. Repertoires were generated with immunoSEQ multiplex PCR, while TCRdb's copy carries only in-frame clones and drops some. The table records some 410,000 clones, 11% of them present only once. V shed 8 bases, J shed 3 bases, and the junction held 7 bases outside the gene matches. This CDR3 region has 13 residues. CDR1 and CDR2 (germline): ENHRY, SYGVKD. Concerning this clone itself: As yet, its antigen is unknown.

The V and J genes are TRBV10-3 and TRBJ2-7; the match to TRBD1 covers 7 bases. The receptor's source is a woman between 18 and 30 years old in good health. The sequencing input was naive CD4+ T cells from blood. As DNA, the CDR3 is TGTGCCATCGCTAACAGGGGCAGCTACGAGCAGTACTTC. Protein product: CAIANRGSYEQYF.